A single sample is the source of the 16 T cell receptor beta chains below, sequenced in a study of blood T cell repertoires in COVID-19. The data were produced by immunoSEQ multiplex PCR, yet TCRdb's version contains in-frame clones alone and is incomplete. The data show 65,000 to 90,000 clones, with roughly nine tenths seen just once and 2.5% to 3.5% held by the top ten. The specimen sequenced was peripheral blood. The receptor set was obtained from a woman between 50 and 59 years old with active or convalescent COVID-19.

CDR3 DNA sequence: TGTGCCAGCAGCCAAGTTCGGAGGAGCGAGAGGGACAGGGGTGGGCAGCCCCAGCATTTT. It encodes CASSQVRRSERDRGGQPQHF. This chain uses TRBV4-2 with TRBJ1-5, with 10 bases aligning to TRBD1. Germline values: CDR1 LGHNA, CDR2 YNFKEQ. Germline trimming cut 1 base from V and 7 bases from J; bases unmatched to any gene: 19. The CDR3 loop spans 20 amino acids.

The chain links TRBV7-3 to TRBJ1-2; a weak D match, TRBD1 (5 bases). Germline values: CDR1 SGHTA, CDR2 FQGTGA. V shed 2 bases and J shed 2 bases, with 15 bases lying between them. This CDR3 region has 16 residues. This CDR3 is CASSLVPGRTNYGYTF. The CDR3 DNA reads as TGTGCCAGCAGCTTAGTTCCAGGGCGGACGAACTATGGCTACACCTTC.

The chain combines TRBV5-1 with TRBJ1-2; D call uncertain. This CDR3 has 13 residues. Between the trimmed V and J ends, which lost 2 bases and 8 bases, there was a span of 13 bases. CDR1 is SGHRS, CDR2 YFSETQ, per germline. The CDR3 DNA reads as TGCGCCAGCAGCTTCGAGAGGGTGGAGGGCTACACCTTC. Translating it yields CASSFERVEGYTF.

J is TRBJ1-3 and V is TRBV4-3; D is possibly TRBD1 (6 bases). The CDR3 loop spans 15 amino acids. The V and J ends lost 1 base and 2 bases respectively, with 9 bases between them. CDR1 and CDR2 from the germline V gene are LGHNA and YSLEER. CDR3 DNA sequence: TGCGCCAGCAGCCAAGGAGGGGGTACTGGAAACACCATATATTTT. Its protein product is CASSQGGGTGNTIYF.

The chain uses TRBV9 and TRBJ1-4; possible D gene TRBD1, 5 bases. The germline V gene has CDR1 SGDLS and CDR2 YYNGEE. V was pared by 3 bases and J by 0 bases, with 9 bases between. The CDR3 runs to 15 residues. The CDR3 region is CASSAGGTTNEKLFF. The CDR3 DNA follows: TGTGCCAGCAGCGCCGGGGGAACAACTAATGAAAAACTGTTTTTT.

This chain links TRBV3-1 (or the pseudogene TRBV3-2) with TRBJ1-3, with a possible D match to TRBD1 (5 bases). The CDR3 loop spans 16 amino acids. Trimming shortened V by 4 bases and J by 0 bases, and 13 bases separated the two germline ends. Per the germline V gene, CDR1 is LGHDT and CDR2 is YNNKEL (reference sequence). The CDR3 protein is CASSPPGGLSGNTIYF. The CDR3, as DNA: TGTGCCAGCAGCCCCCCGGGGGGACTCTCTGGAAACACCATATATTTT.

This clone was seen only once. V is TRBV7-2 and J is TRBJ1-1, with 9 bases fitting TRBD1. The CDR3 is 16 amino acids. Germline V gene sequence: CDR1 SGHTA, CDR2 FQGNSA. The trim removed 1 base at V and 0 bases at J, leaving 3 bases unmatched. The CDR3 DNA sequence: TGTGCCAGCAGCTTAGTGGGACAGGGAATGAACACTGAAGCTTTCTTT. Amino acid sequence: CASSLVGQGMNTEAFF.

The J gene is TRBJ1-5, the V gene TRBV2, with TRBD1 as a possible D gene (5 bases). V was clipped by 4 bases and J by 4 bases, with 8 bases between them. The germline V gene encodes CDR1 SNHLY and CDR2 FYNNEI. The CDR3 extends over 13 amino acids. CDR3 nucleotides: TGTGCCAGCAGTGTACAGGATAATCAGCCCCAGCATTTT. Translation: CASSVQDNQPQHF.

The chain carries TRBV3-1 (or the pseudogene TRBV3-2) and TRBJ2-5; 9 bases fit TRBD2. In germline, CDR1 is LGHDT, CDR2 YNNKEL (reference sequence). This CDR3 is 16 amino acids long. The V gene end was trimmed by 5 bases and the J gene end by 3 bases; junction bases not matched to a gene: 10. CDR3 loop: CASSSTSRGGKETQYF. CDR3 nucleotides: TGTGCCAGCAGCTCCACCTCGCGGGGGGGAAAAGAGACCCAGTACTTC.

The chain has TRBV10-3 and TRBJ1-2; D is unclear. CDR3 size: 12 residues. Between the trimmed V and J ends, which lost 6 bases and 8 bases, there was a span of 13 bases. The germline V gene has CDR1 ENHRY and CDR2 SYGVKD. CDR3 sequence: CAIRAETRGYTF. CDR3 bases: TGTGCCATCAGGGCAGAGACCAGGGGCTACACCTTC.

The genes are TRBV30 and TRBJ2-6; tentatively, D is TRBD1 (6 bases). The CDR3 consists of 15 residues. Per the germline V gene, CDR1 is GTSNPN and CDR2 is SVGIG (reference sequence). The ends were cut back, 2 bases at V and 1 base at J, with 9 bases in the middle. In DNA form, the CDR3 reads TGTGCCTGGAGTCCGAGGGGGTCTGGGGCCAACGTCCTGACTTTC. Translation: CAWSPRGSGANVLTF. The entire variable domain, with the rest obtained from reference TRBV30 and TRBJ2-6, is as follows: SQTIHQWPATLVQPVGSPLSLECTVEGTSNPNLYWYRQAAGRGLQLLFYSVGIGQISSEVPQNLSASRPQDRQFILSSKKLLLSDSGFYLCAWSPRGSGANVLTFGAGSRLTVL.

This chain links TRBV9 with TRBJ1-1; 8 nucleotides line up with TRBD1. Germline trimming cut 3 bases from V and 7 bases from J; bases unmatched to any gene: 14. CDR1 and CDR2 from the germline V gene are SGDLS and YYNGEE. The length of the CDR3 is 16 residues. CDR3 region: CASSEPRTGIKVEAFF. CDR3 DNA: TGTGCCAGCAGCGAGCCCCGGACAGGGATAAAGGTTGAAGCTTTCTTT.

The V gene is TRBV2, the J gene TRBJ2-2; D may be TRBD2 (5 bases). The V gene lost 7 bases and the J gene lost 2 bases, with 14 bases spanning the gap. This CDR3 contains 15 residues. Germline CDR1 is SNHLY and CDR2 is FYNNEI. The CDR3 reads CASTVGASNTGELFF. In nucleotides, the CDR3 is TGTGCCAGCACGGTGGGAGCGAGTAACACCGGGGAGCTGTTTTTT.

The V call is TRBV7-2, the J call TRBJ1-2, with D uncertain. Germline values: CDR1 SGHTA, CDR2 FQGNSA. The V and J ends lost 6 bases and 2 bases respectively, with 13 bases between them. The CDR3 spans 14 residues. Here the CDR3 reads CASRYPSLNYGYTF. The DNA for the CDR3 is TGTGCCAGCAGATACCCAAGCCTCAACTATGGCTACACCTTC.

The rearrangement joins TRBV9 to TRBJ1-6; 10 nucleotides align to TRBD1. CDR3 length equals 15 residues. CDR1 is SGDLS and CDR2 is YYNGEE in the germline V gene. The junction had 8 bases not matched to a gene; V was cut back by 5 bases and J by 9 bases. CDR3: CASSRDRGLSSPLHF. CDR3 nucleotide sequence: TGTGCCAGCAGTAGGGACAGGGGTTTGAGTTCACCCCTCCACTTT.

The rearrangement links TRBV5-4 to TRBJ1-1; possibly TRBD1 for D (5 bases). The germline V and J ends were trimmed by 2 bases and 4 bases, with 9 bases remaining between them. Germline V lookup: CDR1 SGHNT, CDR2 YYREEE (reference sequence). This CDR3 is 13 amino acids long. The CDR3 region is CASSLQETTEAFF. In DNA, the CDR3 is TGTGCCAGCAGCTTACAGGAGACCACTGAAGCTTTCTTT.